These T cell receptor beta chains were read from a single sample in a study of blood T cells in healthy people across ages. TCRdb processed the 5' RACE reads anew with MiXCR; each CDR3 protein has one entry. The sample has over 1,300,000 distinct CDR3 sequences; 59% are singletons. Sample: blood. The receptors shown here come from a young man in good health. Each CDR3 is given with its conserved first and last residue. A D gene is named only where the DNA matches it firmly. Rows may omit the clone size; those that give it use once, few, many or a size class.

size: -
J: TRBJ2-7
D: -
length: 14
V: TRBV28
DNA: TGTGCCAGCATGCCCCCAGGGTTCTCCTACGAGCAGTACTTC
CDR3: CASMPPGFSYEQYF

size: -
J: TRBJ2-1
D: TRBD1
length: 16
V: TRBV4-2
DNA: TGTGCCAGCAGCCAAGAAGATAGGACAGGGTCGAATGAGCAGTTCTTC
CDR3: CASSQEDRTGSNEQFF

size: -
J: TRBJ2-1
D: TRBD1
length: 16
V: TRBV28
DNA: TGTGCCAGCACCCAAAGTGTTGCAGGGGGTATAGGTGAGCAGTTCTTC
CDR3: CASTQSVAGGIGEQFF

size: -
J: TRBJ1-1
D: -
length: 18
V: TRBV4-1
DNA: TGCGCCAGCAGCCAAGATTCATGGGGTTCGAGAATGGTACCTGAAGCTTTCTTT
CDR3: CASSQDSWGSRMVPEAFF

size: -
J: TRBJ2-3
D: -
length: 13
V: TRBV27
DNA: TGTGCCAGCAACCCACTCGAGACAGATACGCAGTATTTT
CDR3: CASNPLETDTQYF

size: few
J: TRBJ2-3
D: -
length: 16
V: TRBV5-1
DNA: TGCGCCAGCAGCTTGGGGGCACGAGCTACCACAGATACGCAGTATTTT
CDR3: CASSLGARATTDTQYF

size: -
J: TRBJ2-7
D: -
length: 13
V: TRBV16
DNA: TGTGCCAGCAGCCATACAGGGAGGGGCGAGCAGTACTTC
CDR3: CASSHTGRGEQYF

size: few
J: TRBJ2-1
D: TRBD1
length: 14
V: TRBV2
DNA: TGTGCCAGCAGGGGACAGAGATTCTACAATGAGCAGTTCTTC
CDR3: CASRGQRFYNEQFF

size: -
J: TRBJ2-5
D: TRBD2
length: 16
V: TRBV12-3/TRBV12-4
DNA: TGTGCCAGCAGTCCCCCCACTAGCGGGGGGGGAGAGACCCAGTACTTC
CDR3: CASSPPTSGGGETQYF

size: -
J: TRBJ2-3
D: -
length: 15
V: TRBV7-2
DNA: TGTGTCAGCGCAGGGGTGGGGGGTGGCACAGATACGCAGTATTTT
CDR3: CVSAGVGGGTDTQYF

size: -
J: TRBJ2-7
D: TRBD2
length: 14
V: TRBV2
DNA: TGTGCCAGCAGTGTAGCGGGACATCAATACGAGCAGTACTTC
CDR3: CASSVAGHQYEQYF

size: -
J: TRBJ2-3
D: TRBD2
length: 21
V: TRBV4-2
DNA: TGTGCCAGCAGCCAAGATCATTTGCGGGAGGGTGGCCAATCTAGCACAGATACGCAGTATTTT
CDR3: CASSQDHLREGGQSSTDTQYF

size: -
J: TRBJ2-5
D: -
length: 16
V: TRBV7-6
DNA: TGTGCCAGCAGCTTTTTGGGTGACAGACAACAAGAGACCCAGTACTTC
CDR3: CASSFLGDRQQETQYF

size: few
J: TRBJ2-7
D: -
length: 13
V: TRBV7-2
DNA: TGTGCCAGCAGCCGGGACTTTGCCTACGAGCAGTACTTC
CDR3: CASSRDFAYEQYF

size: -
J: TRBJ2-1
D: TRBD2
length: 14
V: TRBV9
DNA: TGTGCCAGCAGCGGGAGCGGGAGTCGGGGTGAGCAGTTCTTC
CDR3: CASSGSGSRGEQFF

size: -
J: TRBJ2-7
D: TRBD2
length: 12
V: TRBV20-1
DNA: TGCAGTAGGTTAGCGGGAGTGTACGAGCAGTACTTC
CDR3: CSRLAGVYEQYF

size: -
J: TRBJ2-1
D: TRBD2
length: 16
V: TRBV5-1
DNA: TGCGCCAGCAGCTTGAGGCCGGGGGGCTCCTACAATGAGCAGTTCTTC
CDR3: CASSLRPGGSYNEQFF

size: few
J: TRBJ2-7
D: -
length: 15
V: TRBV6-2/TRBV6-3
DNA: TGTGCCATCCAACGGAGGGGGGCGAACTCCTACGAGCAGTACTTC
CDR3: CAIQRRGANSYEQYF

size: -
J: TRBJ2-7
D: -
length: 14
V: TRBV5-6
DNA: TGTGCCAGCAGCTCCCTCCTTACCACCTACGAGCAGTACTTC
CDR3: CASSSLLTTYEQYF

size: once
J: TRBJ2-5
D: TRBD1
length: 15
V: TRBV2
DNA: TGTGCCAGCAGCCCACAGGGGGCGAATGGAGAGACCCAGTACTTC
CDR3: CASSPQGANGETQYF

size: -
J: TRBJ1-2
D: -
length: 13
V: TRBV25-1
DNA: TGTGCCAGCAGAGCAAAGGGGGGGAATGGCTACACCTTC
CDR3: CASRAKGGNGYTF

size: few
J: TRBJ1-5
D: TRBD1
length: 17
V: TRBV20-1
DNA: TGCAGTGCTAGCCATTATCGGGACAGCAAGATAAATCAGCCCCAGCATTTT
CDR3: CSASHYRDSKINQPQHF

size: few
J: TRBJ1-2
D: TRBD1
length: 15
V: TRBV27
DNA: TGTGCCAGCAGTCCTCAGGGGGTCAACGTCTATGGCTACACCTTC
CDR3: CASSPQGVNVYGYTF

size: -
J: TRBJ1-4
D: -
length: 13
V: TRBV6-1
DNA: TGTGCCAGCAGTGTTGAGTTTGCTGAAAAACTGTTTTTT
CDR3: CASSVEFAEKLFF

size: -
J: TRBJ2-7
D: -
length: 14
V: TRBV6-2/TRBV6-3
DNA: TGTGCCACCTCGGCGGACTACAACTCCTACGAGCAGTACTTC
CDR3: CATSADYNSYEQYF

size: -
J: TRBJ2-3
D: -
length: 16
V: TRBV5-6
DNA: TGTGCCAGCAGCTTGGAACGGGGTAGGGGCCCAGATACGCAGTATTTT
CDR3: CASSLERGRGPDTQYF

size: few
J: TRBJ1-5
D: TRBD1
length: 15
V: TRBV6-5
DNA: TGTGCCAGCAGTCGAGGACAGGGGTGGAATCAGCCCCAGCATTTT
CDR3: CASSRGQGWNQPQHF

size: -
J: TRBJ2-5
D: TRBD2
length: 14
V: TRBV29-1
DNA: TGCAGCGTTGCCCCTAGCGGGAGTTCGGAGACCCAGTACTTC
CDR3: CSVAPSGSSETQYF

size: few
J: TRBJ2-7
D: -
length: 12
V: TRBV20-1
DNA: TGCAGTGCCGCCGGAGGGGACGACGAGCAGTACTTC
CDR3: CSAAGGDDEQYF